The 5 T cell receptor beta chains listed next were all sequenced from one sample in a study of cytomegalovirus exposure and HLA in healthy donors. PCR used 60 Vbeta primers and 13 Jbeta primers. Using immunoSEQ multiplex PCR, the repertoire was profiled, and TCRdb retains in-frame clones only, with some absent. Among 150,000 to 180,000 clones, 60% to 80% were seen once, and the ten largest hold roughly 12%. Sequencing was performed on PBMCs. Source of these receptors: a man younger than 45 in good health and CMV-seropositive.

CDR3 residues: CASCESGSSYEQYF. The CDR3 nucleotides are TGTGCCAGCTGTGAAAGCGGGAGCTCCTACGAGCAGTACTTC. V and J are TRBV28 and TRBJ2-7; 8 nucleotides line up with TRBD2. This CDR3 is 14 amino acids long. Per germline, CDR1 MDHEN and CDR2 SYDVKM. With 8 bases clipped from V and 0 bases from J, the junction kept 6 bases outside the gene matches.

This chain links TRBV5-6 with TRBJ2-3; D gene uncertain. This CDR3 spans 13 amino acids. Germline loops: CDR1 SGHDT, CDR2 YYEEEE. The ends were cut back, 4 bases at V and 3 bases at J, with 9 bases in the middle. This CDR3 reads CASSLQLTDTQYF. Here the CDR3 DNA reads TGTGCCAGCAGCCTGCAGTTGACAGATACGCAGTATTTT.

V usage is TRBV4-2 and J usage is TRBJ1-1, with 9 positions matching TRBD1. V lost 1 base to trimming and J lost 6 bases; unmatched junction nucleotides: 12. Germline CDR1 reads LGHNA; CDR2 reads YNFKEQ. This CDR3 spans 17 amino acids. CDR3 loop: CASSQVDQTGGNAEAFF. The CDR3 DNA follows: TGTGCCAGCAGCCAAGTGGACCAGACAGGGGGAAATGCTGAAGCTTTCTTT.

Here the CDR3 reads CSVETPQQGLWTDTQYF. The DNA for the CDR3 is TGCAGCGTTGAAACCCCCCAACAGGGGCTATGGACAGATACGCAGTATTTT. The chain links TRBV29-1 to TRBJ2-3; 7 bases are a match to TRBD1. Germline V gene lookup returns CDR1 SQVTM and CDR2 ANQGSEA. CDR3 length equals 17 residues. V dropped 2 bases and J dropped 3; count of bases not matched to a gene: 14.

The chain is built from TRBV28 and TRBJ1-1; 7 bases are a match to TRBD1. The CDR3 runs 14 residues. The J segment lost 0 bases and the V segment lost 6 bases, leaving 4 bases of the junction unmatched. The germline V gene encodes CDR1 MDHEN and CDR2 SYDVKM. In nucleotides, the CDR3 is TGTGCCAGCAGGACAGGGACAATGAACACTGAAGCTTTCTTT. Its protein is CASRTGTMNTEAFF.